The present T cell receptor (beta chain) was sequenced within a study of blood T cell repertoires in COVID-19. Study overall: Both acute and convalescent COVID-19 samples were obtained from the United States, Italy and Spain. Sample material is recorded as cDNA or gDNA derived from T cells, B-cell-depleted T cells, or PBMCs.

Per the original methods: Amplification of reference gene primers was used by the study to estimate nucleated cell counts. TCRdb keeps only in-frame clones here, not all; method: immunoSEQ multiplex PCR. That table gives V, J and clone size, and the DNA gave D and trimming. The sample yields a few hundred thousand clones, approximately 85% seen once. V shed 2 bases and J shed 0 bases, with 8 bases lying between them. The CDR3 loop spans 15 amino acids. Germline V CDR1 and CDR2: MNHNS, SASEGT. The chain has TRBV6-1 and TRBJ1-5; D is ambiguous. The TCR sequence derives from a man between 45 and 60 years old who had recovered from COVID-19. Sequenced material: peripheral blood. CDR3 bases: TGTGCCAGCAGTGAAATCAGATATAGCAATCAGCCCCAGCATTTT. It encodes CASSEIRYSNQPQHF.